This T cell receptor (beta chain) was identified in a study of blood T cell repertoires in COVID-19. Study-level information: The United States, Italy and Spain supplied acute and convalescent COVID-19 samples. Nucleic acid was either cDNA or gDNA, and it came from T cells, B-cell-depleted T cells, or PBMCs.

This clone occurred a few times. Trimming took off 5 bases at V and 6 bases at J, with 16 bases between the two ends. The CDR3 has 14 residues. Germline V gene data show CDR1 as SNHLY and CDR2 as FYNNEI. Per the original data handling: Nucleated cell number was recorded as an estimate derived from reference gene primer amplification. Assay used: immunoSEQ multiplex PCR; TCRdb lists only in-frame clones, some missing. V, J and clone size are taken as reported in that table, and D and trimming were inferred from the DNA itself. The sample contains fewer than 40,000 clones, over 80% of which appear only once.

The TCR originated in a human donor in a cohort sampled during active COVID-19. This chain joins TRBV2 and TRBJ1-2; D is ambiguous. Material: peripheral blood. CDR3 protein: CASSPHVGLDGYTF. For the CDR3, the DNA is TGTGCCAGCAGTCCACATGTCGGGTTGGATGGCTACACCTTC.